The sequence of this T cell receptor (beta chain) was determined in a study of blood T cells in healthy people across ages (dated by TCRdb to about 2015). Regarding the complete study: In model experiments, template switching captured roughly one uniquely barcoded TCR beta cDNA molecule for every two T cells. Age-related changes in TCR beta repertoire diversity were measured in the study by deep sequencing normalized with unique cDNA molecular identifiers. The donors were divided into four age groups: young (average about 15 years), middle-aged (roughly 40), aged (approximately 62) and long-lived (roughly 86). To avoid experimental bias, donors of different ages were randomly spread across the sequencing lanes. The study analyzed two additional independent replicas of 1 million unique cDNA reads from the same blood draw for two donors, one aged 18 to 29 and one aged 80 or older.

In this sample, this clonotype turned up many times. The antigen it binds to is not known. Qualities for individual bases were not recorded, and no much larger clone is one base off. The roughly 37 donors, aged about 6 to 95 years, were systemically healthy Caucasian individuals from Russia. Each donor gave ten milliliters of peripheral blood, collected into EDTA-treated Vacutainer tubes. Ficoll-Paque density-gradient centrifugation was used to isolate PBMCs, with at least 7 million per sample. Trizol reagent was used to extract total RNA from PBMCs, with at least 5 micrograms per sample. Naive CD45RAhigh/CD27high T cell percentages were measured by flow cytometry on a PBMC aliquot from every donor. From cysteine to phenylalanine, the CDR3 is 14 amino acids long. The sequence is cut down to CDR3 DNA, 42 bases in frame from base 1. Reading the germline V gene (reference sequence) gives CDR1 DFQATT and CDR2 SNEGSKA.

What the study reported, not specific to this receptor: Compared with the aged group, the long-lived group had more naive CD4+ T cells, fewer expanded clones and increased TCR diversity, suggesting age selection. Estimates of total diversity based on one million sequenced T cells were considered lower bounds and underestimates. Observed TCR beta diversity per million T cells fell roughly linearly with age, and a significant reduction was already apparent by age approximately 40. Conclusive comparison of naive and antigen-experienced compartments was prevented by the profiling of bulk unsorted PBMCs. The percentage of naive T cells measured by flow cytometry correlated strongly with observed TCR beta diversity. Because the CMV infection status of the donors was unknown, age-related changes in expanded clonotypes may potentially have been confounded.

The method behind the library was 5' RACE. TCRdb lists the instrument as Illumina HiSeq 2500. A second PCR of about 6 to 11 cycles was run with a J-beta primer mix and a sample-barcoded 5' primer. Each TCR beta cDNA molecule received a unique molecular identifier from a template-switch 5' adaptor carrying 12 random nucleotides. Each sample yielded at least 2.5 million CDR3-containing paired-end reads. First-strand cDNA was synthesized from all RNA with the Mint cDNA synthesis kit, primed by a TRBC-specific oligonucleotide. Following uracil-DNA glycosylase treatment, all cDNA underwent a first 18-cycle PCR with the universal primers M1SS and BC2_uni_R. The original methods were these. Normalization of each sample was performed by random selection of 1 million high-quality reads, each carrying a distinct molecular identifier. Reads sharing molecular identifiers were discarded rather than binned into consensus sequences. CDR3 identification, clonotype clustering and error correction used MiTCR with a Q25 quality threshold and the strictest error-elimination algorithm. A nonparametric unseen species model with Euler transformation was used to estimate lower-bound total TCR beta diversity. TCRdb reworked the public reads: Q25 trimming with fastp, MiXCR clone assembly, productive beta chains retained. All rows with the same CDR3 protein become a single entry with the most common DNA and genes. These V and J calls originate from TCRdb's pipeline instead of the authors' own analysis. A total of more than 800,000 distinct CDR3 sequences appear in this sample, under 30% of them only once. Approximately 15% of the sample goes to the ten largest clones.

The sequencing sample was made of blood. This chain is built from TRBV20-1 and TRBJ2-1; TRBD2 aligns with 8 central bases. This sequence was found in a woman over 75 in good health. DNA sequence: TGCAGCGCCTCCAGGACTAGCCTTTGGGGGGAGCAGTTCTTC. Translated, this is CSASRTSLWGEQFF.